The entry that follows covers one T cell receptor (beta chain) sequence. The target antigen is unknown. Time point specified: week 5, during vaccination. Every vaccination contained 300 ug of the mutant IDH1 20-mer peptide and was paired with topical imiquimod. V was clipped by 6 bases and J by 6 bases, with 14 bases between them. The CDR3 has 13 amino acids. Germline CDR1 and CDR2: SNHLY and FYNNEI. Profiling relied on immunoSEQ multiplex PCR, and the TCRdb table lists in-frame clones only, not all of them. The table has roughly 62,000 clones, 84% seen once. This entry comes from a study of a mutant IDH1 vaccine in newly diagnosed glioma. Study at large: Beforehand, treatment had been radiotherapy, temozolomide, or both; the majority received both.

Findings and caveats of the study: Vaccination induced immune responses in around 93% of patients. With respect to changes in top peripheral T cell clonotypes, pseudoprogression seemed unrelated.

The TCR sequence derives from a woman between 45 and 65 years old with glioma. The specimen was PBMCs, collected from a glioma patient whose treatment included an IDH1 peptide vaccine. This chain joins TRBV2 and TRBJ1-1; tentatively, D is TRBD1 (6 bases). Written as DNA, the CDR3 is TGTGCCAGCAGCCGTGTGGGGGGCCCTGAAGCTTTCTTT. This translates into CASSRVGGPEAFF.